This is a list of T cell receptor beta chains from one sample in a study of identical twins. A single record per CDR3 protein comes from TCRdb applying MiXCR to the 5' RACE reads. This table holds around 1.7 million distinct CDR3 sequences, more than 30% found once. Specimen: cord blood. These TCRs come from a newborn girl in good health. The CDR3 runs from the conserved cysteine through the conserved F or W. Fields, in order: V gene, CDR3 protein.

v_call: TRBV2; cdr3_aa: CASSTGPGNTIYF
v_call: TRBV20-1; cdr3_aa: CSARDLFSGETGELFF
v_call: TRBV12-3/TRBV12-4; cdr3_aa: CASRELAGVINEQFF
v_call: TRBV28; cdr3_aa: CASSLDGPGYF
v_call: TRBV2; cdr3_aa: CASGDRERNYEQYF
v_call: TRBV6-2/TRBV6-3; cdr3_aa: CASYTAHPLYGYTF
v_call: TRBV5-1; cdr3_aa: CASSLDRGKDTQYF
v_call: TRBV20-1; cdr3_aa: CSARDRLAGGNRNEPFF
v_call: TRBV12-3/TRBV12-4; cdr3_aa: CANSLGPSTDTQYF
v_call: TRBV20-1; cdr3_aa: CSATGWDTGELFF
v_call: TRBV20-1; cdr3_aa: CSAPESGGSYNEQFF
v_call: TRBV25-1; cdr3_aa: CASSEYGTGGNEQYF
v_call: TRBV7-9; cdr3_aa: CASSHHGGDSEKLFF
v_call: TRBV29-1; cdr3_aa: CSVNRGTEAFF
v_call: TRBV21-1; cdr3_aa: CASSKAREEISYEQYF
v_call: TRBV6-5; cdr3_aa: CASSSGAILRTDTQYF
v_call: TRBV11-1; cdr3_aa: CASSLAWGFAETQYF
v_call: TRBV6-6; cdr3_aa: CASSYLGLAGGRLPFF
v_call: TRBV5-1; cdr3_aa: CASSRTGTNEKLFF
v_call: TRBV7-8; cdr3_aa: CASSSNSGPEAFF
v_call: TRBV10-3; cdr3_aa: CAISESRGANYGYTF
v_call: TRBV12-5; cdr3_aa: CASGRTSGRSGELFF
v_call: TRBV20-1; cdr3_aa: CSGVGGADTQYF
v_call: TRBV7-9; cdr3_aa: CASSLGRRGGADTQYF
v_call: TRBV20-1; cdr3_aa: CSASGLAGGPGSYNEQFF
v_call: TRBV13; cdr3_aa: CASSLATGDYNEQYF
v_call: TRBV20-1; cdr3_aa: CSARSRRGVDYGYTF
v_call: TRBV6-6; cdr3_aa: CASSLAWGYTF
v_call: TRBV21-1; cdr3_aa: CASSKADALSYEQYF
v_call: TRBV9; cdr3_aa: CASSVGGGYLNEQYF
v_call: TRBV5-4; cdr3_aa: CASSPVGVDYGYTF
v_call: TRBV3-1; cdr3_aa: CASSQDRGLAGANVLTF
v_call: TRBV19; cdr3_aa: CASRDRVLGEQFF
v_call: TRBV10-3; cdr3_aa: CATHGTSGGALGNEQFF
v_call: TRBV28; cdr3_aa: CASSLGAGGYEKLFF
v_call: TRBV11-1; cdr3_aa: CASSLEGSGRSYEQYF